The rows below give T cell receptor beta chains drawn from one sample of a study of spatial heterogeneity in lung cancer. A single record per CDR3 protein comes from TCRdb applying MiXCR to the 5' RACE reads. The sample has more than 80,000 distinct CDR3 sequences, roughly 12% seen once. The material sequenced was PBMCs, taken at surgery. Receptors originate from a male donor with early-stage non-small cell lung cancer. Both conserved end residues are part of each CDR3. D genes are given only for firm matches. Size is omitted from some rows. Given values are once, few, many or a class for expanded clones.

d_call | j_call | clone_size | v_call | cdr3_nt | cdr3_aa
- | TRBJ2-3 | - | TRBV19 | TGTGCCAGTAGTGAACTGGGAATAGGCCCAGATACGCAGTATTTT | CASSELGIGPDTQYF
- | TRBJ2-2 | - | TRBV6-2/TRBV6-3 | TGTGCCAGCAGTTACGCCCGCCGAGGGCTGTTTTTT | CASSYARRGLFF
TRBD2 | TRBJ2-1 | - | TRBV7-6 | TGTGCCAGCAGCCCGCTCCCTCGGACTAGCGGGGGGCATGAGCAGTTCTTC | CASSPLPRTSGGHEQFF
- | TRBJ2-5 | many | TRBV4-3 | TGCGCCAGCAGCCAAGCGGCGGTGCCAGGGGTGGAGACCCAGTACTTC | CASSQAAVPGVETQYF
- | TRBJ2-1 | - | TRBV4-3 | TGCGCCAGCAGCCAAGATCGGGGGTATGAGCAGTTCTTC | CASSQDRGYEQFF
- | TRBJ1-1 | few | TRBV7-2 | TGTGCCAGCAGCTTAAGGGCGGCAGGGAACACTGAAGCTTTCTTT | CASSLRAAGNTEAFF
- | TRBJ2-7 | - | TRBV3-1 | TGTGCCAGCAGCCAAGACTTACACTCCTACGAGCAGTACTTC | CASSQDLHSYEQYF
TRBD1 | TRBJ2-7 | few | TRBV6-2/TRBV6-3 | TGTGCCAGCAGTGTTCGAATTACAGGGGGTATCCCTTACGAGCAGTACTTC | CASSVRITGGIPYEQYF
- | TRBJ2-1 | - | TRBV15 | TGTGCCACCAGCAGAGAACGGAGCTCCTACAATGAGCAGTTCTTC | CATSRERSSYNEQFF
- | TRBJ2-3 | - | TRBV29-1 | TGCAGCGTTGAGGGTTTTGGGGAAGCCACAGATACGCAGTATTTT | CSVEGFGEATDTQYF
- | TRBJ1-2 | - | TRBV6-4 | TGTGCCAGCGGCTTCACCCGGGCGGTATTCTACCTTAACTATGGCTACACCTTC | CASGFTRAVFYLNYGYTF
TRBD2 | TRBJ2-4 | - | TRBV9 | TGTGCCAGCAGCGTAGGCGAGACTAGCGGGAGTTACATTCAGTACTTC | CASSVGETSGSYIQYF